These T cell receptor beta chains were read from a single sample in a study of glioma-infiltrating T cells after dendritic cell vaccination. Profiled with immunoSEQ multiplex PCR; TCRdb holds only in-frame clones, not every one. The repertoire includes over 70,000 clones, around 80% of them detected once, and around 1.9% sits in the top ten. The sample in question was blood, obtained before dendritic cell vaccination. The source of these receptors is a human donor with glioblastoma. Each CDR3 is given with its conserved first and last residue. A D gene is named only where the DNA matches it firmly. Size values are once, few and many counts, or a class for expanded clones, and some rows have none.

v_gene	d_gene	abundance	j_gene	CDR3nt	CDR3aa
TRBV5-1	TRBD2	.	TRBJ2-3	TGCGCCAGCACCCTATCTACCGGGACTAGTACAGATACGCAGTATTTT	CASTLSTGTSTDTQYF
TRBV19	.	once	TRBJ1-5	TGTGCCAGTAGTATAGGCGGGGGGCTGGGCAATCAGCCCCAGCATTTT	CASSIGGGLGNQPQHF
TRBV4-2	.	few	TRBJ2-3	TGTGCCAGCAGCCAAGAAGGGTCCATGGGGCCAGATACGCAGTATTTT	CASSQEGSMGPDTQYF
TRBV19	.	.	TRBJ1-5	TGTGCCAGTAGTATCCCCAGTTATAGCAATCAGCCCCAGCATTTT	CASSIPSYSNQPQHF
TRBV5-1	TRBD1	once	TRBJ1-5	TGCGCCAGCAGCTCAGGGACAGAGTACAATCAGCCCCAGCATTTT	CASSSGTEYNQPQHF
TRBV7-2	TRBD2	.	TRBJ2-2	TGTGCCAGCAGCCGGGGACTAGCATTTAACACCGGGGAGCTGTTTTTT	CASSRGLAFNTGELFF
TRBV7-2	.	.	TRBJ1-2	TGTGCCAGCAGCTTAGTTAGGACTTACTATGGCTACACCTTC	CASSLVRTYYGYTF
TRBV14	TRBD1	.	TRBJ1-6	TGTGCCAGCAGCCAAAACTTTGGGACAGGGGGCAATTCACCCCTCCACTTT	CASSQNFGTGGNSPLHF
TRBV9	.	.	TRBJ1-1	TGTGCCAGCAGCCTCAACTCCGGGGGTTTGTCGGTGAACACTGAAGCTTTCTTT	CASSLNSGGLSVNTEAFF
TRBV7-7	TRBD1	.	TRBJ2-2	TGTGCCAGCAGCGCCCCGGGACAGGGGACCGGGGAGCTGTTTTTT	CASSAPGQGTGELFF
TRBV19	.	.	TRBJ2-3	TGTGCCAGTTCGTTGGGCCCCGATACGCAGTATTTT	CASSLGPDTQYF
TRBV6-4	.	.	TRBJ1-1	TGTGCCAGCAGTGAGGACATTGGGACTGAAGCTTTCTTT	CASSEDIGTEAFF
TRBV7-3	.	.	TRBJ1-3	TGTGCCAGCAGCCAAGGGGGACCGGGCCACACCATATATTTT	CASSQGGPGHTIYF
TRBV30	.	.	TRBJ2-1	TGTGCCTGGAGGGGCAGCTCCTACAATGAGCAGTTCTTC	CAWRGSSYNEQFF
TRBV7-2	TRBD1	.	TRBJ1-1	TGTGCCAGCAGCGAACGACAGGGGAACACTGAAGCTTTCTTT	CASSERQGNTEAFF
TRBV19	.	.	TRBJ2-5	TGTGCCAGTAGTACTGGACTGGGGGGACAGACCCAGTACTTC	CASSTGLGGQTQYF
TRBV10-3	TRBD2	.	TRBJ2-2	TGTGCCACTAACGGGGGGAGCGGGAGGGCCGGCGGCGGGGAGCTGTTTTTT	CATNGGSGRAGGGELFF
TRBV5-4	TRBD1	.	TRBJ1-2	TGTGCCAGCAGCAAATTGGGGACAGCGCTCAAGGATGATGGCTACACCTTC	CASSKLGTALKDDGYTF
TRBV7-7	TRBD1	.	TRBJ2-1	TGTGCCAGCAGCGAAAGGCAGGGGGCGATTAATGAGCAGTTCTTC	CASSERQGAINEQFF